The rows below give T cell receptor beta chains drawn from one sample of a study of T cell repertoires in cytomegalovirus infection. TCRdb passed the reads through MiXCR, listing each CDR3 protein once. The repertoire has under 350,000 distinct CDR3 sequences, 9.5% of them found once; the top ten carry approximately 4.7%. Sequencing was done on a sample of PBMCs. The receptors were gathered from a human donor in good health (CMV status not recorded). Some clones in this sample may be carry-over from other donors' samples. The CDR3 runs from the conserved cysteine through the conserved F or W. The order of the fields is clone size, V gene, J gene, CDR3 protein. Clone size is given for some rows only: seen once, a few or many times, or a class if the clone is expanded.

few	TRBV6-1	TRBJ1-2	CASSKNRGNYGYTF
many	TRBV20-1	TRBJ1-5	CSARAAAVVPTGASNQPQHF
many	TRBV7-2	TRBJ2-7	CASSLAVQGPYEQYF
many	TRBV4-2	TRBJ2-6	CASSQLGGSGANVLTF
few	TRBV7-3	TRBJ1-1	CASSSRGRDTEAFF
few	TRBV7-2	TRBJ2-7	CASSLVGGTMYEQYF
.	TRBV20-1	TRBJ1-2	CSARQGVLASYTF
few	TRBV7-2	TRBJ2-7	CASSLPSGAEEQYF
.	TRBV27	TRBJ2-7	CASSSETGGYEQYF
.	TRBV3-1	TRBJ2-2	CASSQGRGNTGELFF
few	TRBV7-2	TRBJ1-2	CASSLGTTAFSYGYTF
.	TRBV4-3	TRBJ1-1	CASSQVSGDTEAFF
many	TRBV7-2	TRBJ2-2	CASSNPGELFF
.	TRBV6-1	TRBJ2-5	CASRLAGGLGSQETQYF
.	TRBV4-1	TRBJ2-7	CASSQILGAGVAYEQYF
many	TRBV7-2	TRBJ2-2	CASSLGVWTGELFF
many	TRBV7-2	TRBJ2-2	CAISRVDTGELFF
.	TRBV7-8	TRBJ1-1	CASSPKWGGDTEAFF
many	TRBV5-4	TRBJ2-1	CADSLAGGQNNEQFF
many	TRBV7-2	TRBJ2-4	CASSPELISAKNIQYF
many	TRBV7-2	TRBJ2-4	CASSLLAKNIQYF
few	TRBV6-2/TRBV6-3	TRBJ1-1	CASNPGRENTEAFF